This T cell receptor (beta chain) came from a study of OX40 agonist ivuxolimab in advanced cancers. Study background: Participants could have had prior anti-PD-1, anti-PD-L1 or anti-CTLA-4 therapy, and roughly 40% had some. Partial response was recorded in three patients: one hepatocellular carcinoma and two cutaneous melanoma cases.

The assay was immunoSEQ multiplex PCR, and TCRdb's table has in-frame clones only and misses some. The data show 60,000 to 65,000 clones, approximately 85% seen once. The TCR comes from an adult with an advanced solid tumor such as melanoma, head and neck, liver or kidney cancer. The sequences come from CD4+ or CD8+ T cells sorted from blood, collected in a trial of the OX40 agonist ivuxolimab.

Written as DNA, the CDR3 is TGTGCCAGCAGCGCCTCAGGGGGCCTTGGGGCCACTGAAGCTTTCTTT. The encoded protein is CASSASGGLGATEAFF. The chain uses TRBV2 and TRBJ1-1, with 8 bases identical to TRBD1. The CDR3 spans 16 residues. J gave up 4 bases and V 6 bases, and 13 bases lay outside the gene matches. In germline, CDR1 is SNHLY, CDR2 FYNNEI. Full variable domain (remainder filled in from reference TRBV2 and TRBJ1-1): EPEVTQTPSHQVTQMGQEVILRCVPISNHLYFYWYRQILGQKVEFLVSFYNNEISEKSEIFDDQFSVERPDGSNFTLKIRSTKLEDSAMYFCASSASGGLGATEAFFGQGTRLTVV.